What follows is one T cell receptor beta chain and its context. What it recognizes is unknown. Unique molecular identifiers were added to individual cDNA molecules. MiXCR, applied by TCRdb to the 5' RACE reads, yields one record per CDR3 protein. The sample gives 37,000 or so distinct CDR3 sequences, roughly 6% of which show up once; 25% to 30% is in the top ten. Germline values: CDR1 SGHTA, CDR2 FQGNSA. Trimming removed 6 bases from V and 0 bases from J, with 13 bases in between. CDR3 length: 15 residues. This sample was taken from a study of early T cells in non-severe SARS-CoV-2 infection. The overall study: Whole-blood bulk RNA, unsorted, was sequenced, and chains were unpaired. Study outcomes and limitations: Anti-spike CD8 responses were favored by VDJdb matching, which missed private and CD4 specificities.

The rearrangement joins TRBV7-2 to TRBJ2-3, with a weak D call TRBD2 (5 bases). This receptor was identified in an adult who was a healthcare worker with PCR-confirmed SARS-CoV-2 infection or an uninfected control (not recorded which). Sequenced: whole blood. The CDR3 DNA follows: TGTGCCAGCAGGAGGGCGGCTTCTAGCACAGATACGCAGTATTTT. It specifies CASRRAASSTDTQYF. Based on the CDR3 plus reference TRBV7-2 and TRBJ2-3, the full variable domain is GAGVSQSPSNKVTEKGKDVELRCDPISGHTALYWYRQSLGQGLEFLIYFQGNSAPDKSGLPSDRFSAERTGGSVSTLTIQRTQQEDSAVYLCASRRAASSTDTQYFGPGTRLTVL.